The sequence of this TCR beta chain was determined in a study of blood T cell repertoires in COVID-19 (dated by TCRdb to about 2020). For context, the study as a whole: The collaborator samples originated in the United States, Italy and Spain and spanned the acute and convalescent phases of COVID-19. The repertoires were made available in a free public database intended to serve as a resource for research on the immune response to SARS-CoV-2. Deeply sampled blood TCRbeta repertoires from subjects exposed to, actively infected with, or recovered from COVID-19 were included in the dataset. Where available, HLA class I and class II types were obtained from metadata supplied by the sample provider rather than from assay-based typing. The sample metadata nearly always contained a de-identified subject ID, COVID-19 status, age in years and sex. The samples were drawn from the first 160 participants of the ongoing ImmuneRACE study and from 1,254 subjects provided by 6 global collaborators. The prospective study material was composed of cDNA or gDNA derived from T cells, B-cell-depleted T cells, or PBMCs. General conclusions and limits of the study: The amount of clinical and demographic metadata varied by source and participant and was provided uncurated.

The immunoSEQ Assay, a bias-controlled multiplex PCR, was used to amplify TCRbeta CDR3 regions from genomic DNA. Under the source paper's analysis protocol: Within the assay, amplification of reference gene primers was used to estimate how many nucleated cells each sample contained. Sequence reads were collapsed and filtered to measure the absolute abundance of every unique TCRbeta CDR3 rearrangement. For each sample, productive Simpson clonality was calculated as the square root of Simpson's diversity index over productive rearrangements. In its TCRdb copy, this immuneACCESS table keeps in-frame sequences only and misses some clones. Where compared with another copy, unresolved V genes explain less than half of these, and the others have no known cause. The V and J calls and clone size are taken from that table; D and trimming were inferred from the DNA. In all, the sample holds 200,000 to 250,000 clones, and about 80% of those were seen once. The ten biggest clones cover approximately 1.8% of the sample.

Worth noting for this clone: Its antigen has not been determined. No base qualities exist here, and no much larger clone lies one base off it.

Trimming at the junction amounts to 1 base on V and 8 bases on J, and the germline ends lie 11 bases apart. The CDR3 numbers 14 residues from cysteine through phenylalanine. The retained sequence is limited to the CDR3, 42 bases, with the frame set at the first base. CDR1 and CDR2 are read off the germline V gene (reference sequence) as LGHDT and YNNKEL. Participants in the prospective study were enrolled through a virtual design, were aged about 18 to 89 years, and lived in about 25 United States geographic areas. In the prospective study, participants were assigned to cohorts based on the clinical history participants reported in a screening survey and a study questionnaire. For ImmuneRACE Cohort 3, a participant was defined as recovered based on two consecutive negative NP/OP PCR tests, clearance by a healthcare professional, or resolution of symptoms. In the prospective study, whole blood, serum and a nasopharyngeal or oropharyngeal swab were collected from each participant by mobile phlebotomists. Prospective study participants could optionally give additional blood draws and questionnaires over an approximately two-month period. Blood samples from the prospective study were shipped frozen or at room temperature prior to DNA extraction.

The specimen sequenced was PBMCs or T cells enriched from blood (not recorded which). The source of this sequence is a man between 60 and 75 years old who had recovered from COVID-19. The V gene is TRBV3-1 (or the pseudogene TRBV3-2) and the J gene is TRBJ1-4; no confident D gene assignment can be made. The CDR3 corresponds to CASSQGSRVEKLFF. The nucleotide sequence is given as TGTGCCAGCAGCCAAGGCTCGAGGGTCGAAAAACTGTTTTTT.